What follows are 13 T cell receptor beta chains derived from one specimen sequenced in a study of T cells in Graves' hyperthyroidism and ophthalmopathy. Researchers amplified the TCR beta CDR3 regions from RNA transcripts. Primed by the HTBI set, a first-round RT-PCR was run on the TCR CDR3. From the multiplex PCR reads, TCRdb called clonotypes with MiXCR, one entry per CDR3 protein. The sample carries approximately 640,000 distinct CDR3 sequences, approximately 15% recorded once. Sequenced material: blood. The receptor set was obtained from a man in his fifties with Graves' hyperthyroidism.

With respect to this clonotype: This clone may be a read error of a much larger clone one base away. The chain recombines TRBV30 with TRBJ1-1, with D perhaps matching TRBD1 (5 bases). From germline, CDR1 is GTSNPN and CDR2 SVGIG (reference sequence). Trimming shortened V by 6 bases and J by 7 bases, and 12 bases separated the two germline ends. The CDR3 consists of 11 residues. This CDR3 reads CACLDTYEAFF. The CDR3 DNA sequence: TGTGCCTGTCTGGACACTTATGAAGCTTTCTTT.

This clonotype was recorded only once. This may come from a read error, since a much larger clone is one base off. The rearrangement links TRBV6-2 or TRBV6-3 to TRBJ2-6; D remains unclear. The germline V gene encodes CDR1 MNHEY and CDR2 SVGEGT. CDR3 length equals 18 residues. This CDR3 is CASSHSLLDVSGANVLTF. CDR3 DNA: TGTGCCAGCAGTCACTCCCTTCTAGACGTCTCTGGGGCCAACGTCCTGACTTTC.

This clonotype showed up just a few times. V usage is TRBV29-1 and J usage is TRBJ2-5; D is ambiguous. Trimming took off 4 bases at V and 4 bases at J, with 13 bases between the two ends. CDR3 length: 13 amino acids. Looked up from germline, CDR1 is SQVTM and CDR2 is ANQGSEA. The CDR3 DNA reads TGCAGCGTTGTTCCGGGTCTGGGAGAGACCCAGTACTTC. Protein sequence: CSVVPGLGETQYF. The full variable domain, rest sourced from reference TRBV29-1 and TRBJ2-5, is SAVISQKPSRDICQRGTSLTIQCQVDSQVTMMFWYRQQPGQSLTLIATANQGSEATYESGFVIDKFPISRPNLTFSTLTVSNMSPEDSSIYLCSVVPGLGETQYFGPGTRLLVL.

This clonotype was seen more than once but under ten times. The chain recombines TRBV6-4 with TRBJ1-1; TRBD1 might be the D (5 bases). Trimming removed 6 bases at V and 1 base at J, with 12 bases between. This CDR3 spans 14 amino acids. CDR1 and CDR2 from the germline V gene are MRHNA and SNTAGT. CDR3 amino acids: CASRTTVSNTEAFF. DNA of the CDR3: TGTGCCAGCAGGACGACAGTTTCGAACACTGAAGCTTTCTTT.

About this clonotype itself: This sequence may be a read error, since a much larger clone differs from it by one base. This chain uses TRBV20-1 with TRBJ2-7; the match to TRBD2 covers 12 bases. The CDR3 sequence is 17 residues long. Germline assignment: CDR1 DFQATT and CDR2 SNEGSKA (reference sequence). CDR3 sequence reads: CSDRDPSSGRAFYEQYF. CDR3 coding DNA: TGCAGTGATAGAGATCCGTCTAGCGGGAGGGCCTTTTACGAGCAGTACTTC.

This clonotype was recorded once. The rearrangement joins TRBV6-1 to TRBJ1-1, with 8 bases matching TRBD1. The germline CDR1 and CDR2 sequences are MNHNS and SASEGT. J gave up 1 base and V 8 bases, and 12 bases lay outside the gene matches. This CDR3 spans 16 amino acids. CDR3 loop: CASRTGQGNRNTEAFF. The CDR3 DNA reads as TGTGCCAGCCGTACCGGACAGGGCAACCGGAACACTGAAGCTTTCTTT.

This rearrangement joins TRBV5-5 to TRBJ1-6, with TRBD1 matching 7 bases. The length of the CDR3 is 16 residues. Germline CDR1 and CDR2: SGHKS and YYEKEE (reference sequence). Germline trimming cut 1 base from V and 7 bases from J; bases unmatched to any gene: 8. The CDR3 sequence is CASSLSAGGINSPLHF. The CDR3 nucleotides read TGTGCCAGCAGCTTGTCGGCAGGGGGTATCAATTCACCCCTCCACTTT.

There are a few counts of this clonotype. The gene calls are TRBV6-1 and TRBJ1-4; weak D call: TRBD1 (6 bases). Deletions cut 6 bases from V and 4 bases from J, with 9 bases between. The CDR3 runs 13 residues. Germline assignment: CDR1 MNHNS and CDR2 SASEGT. The CDR3 coding sequence is TGTGCCAGCAGCCAGGGGATTAATGAAAAACTGTTTTTT. As protein: CASSQGINEKLFF.

There are many counts of this clonotype. J is TRBJ2-1 and V is TRBV10-3, with D maybe TRBD1 (5 bases). The germline V gene has CDR1 ENHRY and CDR2 SYGVKD. V lost 2 bases and J 0 bases, leaving 8 bases between the germline ends. The CDR3 has 15 residues. The CDR3, as DNA: TGTGCCATCAGTGAGAGACAGAGCTCCTACAATGAGCAGTTCTTC. As protein: CAISERQSSYNEQFF.

This clonotype was picked up many times. The V and J genes are TRBV12-3 or TRBV12-4 and TRBJ2-5, with 7 bases identical to TRBD2. The CDR3 runs 14 residues. The ends lost 2 bases at V and 4 bases at J; junction bases unmatched: 4. The DNA for the CDR3 is TGTGCCAGCAGTTTATGGCTAGCGGTAGAGACCCAGTACTTC. Translation: CASSLWLAVETQYF.

The V gene is TRBV11-2, the J gene TRBJ2-7, with 12 bases fitting TRBD2. From germline, CDR1 is SGHAT and CDR2 FQNNGV. Germline trimming cut 2 bases from V and 2 bases from J; bases unmatched to any gene: 10. The length of the CDR3 is 18 residues. This CDR3 is CASSLPTSGRKGPYEQYF. CDR3 nucleotides: TGTGCCAGCAGCTTACCGACTAGCGGGAGAAAGGGGCCCTACGAGCAGTACTTC.

This clonotype was counted ten times or more. The chain joins TRBV11-2 to TRBJ2-1; 11 nucleotides align to TRBD1. Germline loops: CDR1 SGHAT, CDR2 FQNNGV. The V segment lost 5 bases and the J segment 9 bases; nucleotides outside the gene matches: 12. This CDR3 contains 16 residues. The DNA for the CDR3 is TGTGCCAGCAGCGCAACCGGGACAGGGGGATCGGGTGAGCAGTTCTTC. Translated: CASSATGTGGSGEQFF.

The chain is built from TRBV18 and TRBJ2-7; possibly TRBD1 or TRBD2 for D (5 bases each). This CDR3 has 16 residues. Between the trimmed V and J ends, which lost 6 bases and 0 bases, there was a span of 18 bases. Germline V lookup: CDR1 KGHSH, CDR2 LQKENI. The CDR3 spells CASSPGVGRVSYEQYF. The CDR3, as DNA: TGTGCCAGCTCCCCCGGGGTGGGGCGGGTCTCCTACGAGCAGTACTTC.